Described below is a single T cell receptor (beta chain) sequence and its context. What it recognizes is unknown. Use of 60 Vbeta and 13 Jbeta primers characterized the PCR. Sequencing used immunoSEQ multiplex PCR; TCRdb keeps in-frame clones, though not all of them. Of roughly 77,000 clones in the sample, under 70% were seen once. This sample was included in a study of cytomegalovirus exposure and HLA in healthy donors. Study-wide results and limits: When analyzed later, a missense DCLRE1C variant was found to be linked to TCR beta V- and J-gene trimming. In an earlier analysis, productive rearrangement rates for most beta V segments clustered near 87% or 30%.

With V trimmed by 6 bases and J by 6 bases, 7 bases remained unmatched. Germline V CDR1 and CDR2: MNHNS, SASEGT. The CDR3 sequence is 14 residues long. Sequencing used PBMCs. The rearrangement uses TRBV6-1 and TRBJ1-3; TRBD1 matches 8 bases. This clonotype was sampled from a woman aged 50 to 65 in good health and CMV-seropositive. The CDR3 sequence: CASSATGEANTIYF. The CDR3 DNA follows: TGTGCCAGCAGCGCGACAGGGGAGGCAAACACCATATATTTT.